This T cell receptor (beta chain) emerged from a study of T cell repertoires in cytomegalovirus infection. CDR3 length: 17 residues. With V trimmed by 1 base and J by 2 bases, 5 bases remained unmatched. Germline V CDR1 and CDR2: SGHTA, FQGNSA. Study results and caveats: Within the response measured ex vivo, HLA-C-restricted CMV-specific TCR beta clonotypes were dominant.

TCRdb independently ran MiXCR on the reads; one entry per CDR3 protein. The table shows around 270,000 distinct CDR3 sequences, with approximately 9% occurring only once. This clonotype came up many times. Its antigen is unidentified. The sample taken for sequencing was PBMCs. The chain links TRBV7-2 to TRBJ1-5, with 10 bases identical to TRBD1. The sequence derives from a human donor in good health (CMV status not recorded). Some clones in this sample may be carry-over from other donors' samples. The CDR3 DNA reads TGTGCCAGCAGCTTAGGGGACAGGGGAGGAGGCAATCAGCCCCAGCATTTT. Amino acids: CASSLGDRGGGNQPQHF.